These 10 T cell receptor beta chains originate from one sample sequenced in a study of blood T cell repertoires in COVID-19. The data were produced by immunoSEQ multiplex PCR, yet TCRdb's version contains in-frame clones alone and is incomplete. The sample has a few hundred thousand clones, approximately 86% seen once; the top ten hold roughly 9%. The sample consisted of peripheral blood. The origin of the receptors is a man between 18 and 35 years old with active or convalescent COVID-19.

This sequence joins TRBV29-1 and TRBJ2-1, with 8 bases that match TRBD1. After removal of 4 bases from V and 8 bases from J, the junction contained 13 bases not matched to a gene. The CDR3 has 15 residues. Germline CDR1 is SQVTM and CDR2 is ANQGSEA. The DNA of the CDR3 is TGCAGCGTTGGCCGAGGTACAGGGGGTCAGCATGAGCAGTTCTTC. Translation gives CSVGRGTGGQHEQFF.

The CDR3 region is CASRPRDRAHNEQFF. Here the CDR3 DNA reads TGTGCCAGCAGACCCCGGGACAGGGCTCACAATGAGCAGTTCTTC. The chain links TRBV6-5 to TRBJ2-1, with TRBD1 matching over 9 bases. V shed 6 bases, J shed 5 bases, and the junction held 8 bases outside the gene matches. The germline V gene has CDR1 MNHEY and CDR2 SVGAGI. The CDR3 length is 15 residues.

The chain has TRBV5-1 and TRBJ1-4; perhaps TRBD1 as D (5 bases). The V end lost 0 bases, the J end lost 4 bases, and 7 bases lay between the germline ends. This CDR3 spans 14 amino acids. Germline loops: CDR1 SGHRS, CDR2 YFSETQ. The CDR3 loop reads CASSLGQFNEKLFF. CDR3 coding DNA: TGCGCCAGCAGCTTGGGACAGTTTAATGAAAAACTGTTTTTT.

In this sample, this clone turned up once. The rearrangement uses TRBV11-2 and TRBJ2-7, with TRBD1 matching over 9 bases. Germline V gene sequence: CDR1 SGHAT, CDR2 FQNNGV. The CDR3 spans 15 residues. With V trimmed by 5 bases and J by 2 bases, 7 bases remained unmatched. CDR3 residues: CASSPRDREPYEQYF. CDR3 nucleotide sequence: TGTGCCAGCAGCCCTCGGGACAGGGAACCCTACGAGCAGTACTTC.

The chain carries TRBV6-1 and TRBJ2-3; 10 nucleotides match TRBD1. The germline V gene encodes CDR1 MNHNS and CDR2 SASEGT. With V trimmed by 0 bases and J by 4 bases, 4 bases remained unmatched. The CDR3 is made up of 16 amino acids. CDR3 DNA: TGTGCCAGCAGTGAAGCGTCGGGGACAGGGGCAGATACGCAGTATTTT. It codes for CASSEASGTGADTQYF.

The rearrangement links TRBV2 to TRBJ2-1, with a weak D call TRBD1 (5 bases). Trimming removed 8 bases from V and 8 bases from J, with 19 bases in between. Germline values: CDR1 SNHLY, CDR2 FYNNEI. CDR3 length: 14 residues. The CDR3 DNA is TGTGCCAGCCATCTTCGTTCAGGGTTCGATGAGCAGTTCTTC. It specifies CASHLRSGFDEQFF. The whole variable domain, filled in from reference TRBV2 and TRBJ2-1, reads EPEVTQTPSHQVTQMGQEVILRCVPISNHLYFYWYRQILGQKVEFLVSFYNNEISEKSEIFDDQFSVERPDGSNFTLKIRSTKLEDSAMYFCASHLRSGFDEQFFGPGTRLTVL.

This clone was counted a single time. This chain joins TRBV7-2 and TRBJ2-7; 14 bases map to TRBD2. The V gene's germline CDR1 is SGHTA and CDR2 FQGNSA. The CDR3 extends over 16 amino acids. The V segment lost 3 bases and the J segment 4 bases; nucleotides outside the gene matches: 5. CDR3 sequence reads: CASSFGLAGGLYEQYF. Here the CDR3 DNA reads TGTGCCAGCAGCTTCGGACTAGCGGGGGGTCTATACGAGCAGTACTTC.

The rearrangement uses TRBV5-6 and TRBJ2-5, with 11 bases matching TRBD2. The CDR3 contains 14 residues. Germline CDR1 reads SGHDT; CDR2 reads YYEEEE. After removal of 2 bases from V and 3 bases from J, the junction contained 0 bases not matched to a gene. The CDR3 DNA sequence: TGTGCCAGCAGCTTACTAGCGGGGGAAGAGACCCAGTACTTC. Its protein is CASSLLAGEETQYF.

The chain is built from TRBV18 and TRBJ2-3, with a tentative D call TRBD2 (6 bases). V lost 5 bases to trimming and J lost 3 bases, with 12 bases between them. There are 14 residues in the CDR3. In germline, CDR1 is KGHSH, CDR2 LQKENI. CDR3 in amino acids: CASSGGLSTDTQYF. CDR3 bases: TGTGCCAGCTCAGGCGGACTAAGTACAGATACGCAGTATTTT. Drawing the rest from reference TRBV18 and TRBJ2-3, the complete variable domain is NAGVMQNPRHLVRRRGQEARLRCSPMKGHSHVYWYRQLPEEGLKFMVYLQKENIIDESGMPKERFSAEFPKEGPSILRIQQVVRGDSAAYFCASSGGLSTDTQYFGPGTRLTVL.

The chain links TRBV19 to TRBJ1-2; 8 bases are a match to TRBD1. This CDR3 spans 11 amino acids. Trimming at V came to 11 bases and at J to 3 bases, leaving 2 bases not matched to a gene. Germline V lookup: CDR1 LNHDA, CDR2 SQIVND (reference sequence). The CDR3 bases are TGTGCCTTACAGGGGGACTATGGCTACACCTTC. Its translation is CALQGDYGYTF. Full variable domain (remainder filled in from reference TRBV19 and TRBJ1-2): DGGITQSPKYLFRKEGQNVTLSCEQNLNHDAMYWYRQDPGQGLRLIYYSQIVNDFQKGDIAEGYSVSREKKESFPLTVTSAQKNPTAFYLCALQGDYGYTFGSGTRLTVV.